Shown below are 21 T cell receptor beta chains from a single sample sequenced in a study of blood T cell repertoires in COVID-19 (dated by TCRdb to 2020 to 2021). Library method: the immunoSEQ multiplex PCR assay. In its TCRdb copy, this immuneACCESS table keeps in-frame sequences only and misses some clones. Where compared with another copy, unresolved V genes explain less than half of these, and the others have no known cause. The table for this sample lists roughly 97,000 clones; about 89% of them were counted only once. About 5.1% of the sample lies in the top ten. The specimen was peripheral blood. The receptor set was obtained from a human donor in a cohort sampled during active COVID-19.

The chain uses TRBV25-1 and TRBJ2-2; 11 nucleotides line up with TRBD1. CDR3 size: 16 residues. Germline V gives CDR1 MGHDK, CDR2 SYGVNS. The trim removed 4 bases at V and 5 bases at J, leaving 6 bases unmatched. The DNA for the CDR3 is TGTGCCAGCAGTGTAGTAGGGACAGGGGGAACCGGGGAGCTGTTTTTT. This encodes CASSVVGTGGTGELFF.

The chain links TRBV19 to TRBJ1-1, with D perhaps matching TRBD1 (6 bases). The germline V gene has CDR1 LNHDA and CDR2 SQIVND (reference sequence). V was pared by 5 bases and J by 1 base, with 11 bases between. CDR3 size: 14 residues. CDR3: CASSPGQTNTEAFF. The CDR3 coding sequence is TGTGCCAGTAGTCCTGGACAGACGAACACTGAAGCTTTCTTT.

This sequence joins TRBV5-1 and TRBJ2-1; 7 bases are a match to TRBD1. V lost 0 bases, J lost 6 bases, and 9 bases stayed unmatched. The CDR3 runs 16 residues. Looked up from germline, CDR1 is SGHRS and CDR2 is YFSETQ. The CDR3 DNA sequence: TGCGCCAGCAGCTTGGCCTCTCAAGCAGGGGGCAATGAGCAGTTCTTC. It is translated as CASSLASQAGGNEQFF.

This clone showed up just once. The chain recombines TRBV18 with TRBJ2-7; 7 bases are shared with TRBD2. Germline CDR1 KGHSH, CDR2 LQKENI. The junction had 13 bases not matched to a gene; V was cut back by 3 bases and J by 2 bases. This CDR3 is built from 17 residues. The CDR3 protein is CASSPVLASRTTYEQYF. DNA of the CDR3: TGTGCCAGCTCACCGGTACTAGCGAGCAGAACCACCTACGAGCAGTACTTC.

The CDR3 DNA reads as TGCAGCACCGGGCGGGGGGAGGAGGATACGCAGTATTTT. Amino acid sequence: CSTGRGEEDTQYF. The chain links TRBV29-1 to TRBJ2-3; 8 bases agree with TRBD2. Trimming took 8 bases from V and 6 from J; bases not matched to a gene: 10. The CDR3 contains 13 residues. Germline CDR1 and CDR2: SQVTM and ANQGSEA.

V is TRBV2 and J is TRBJ1-1, with D unclear. The CDR3 covers 14 residues. Per the germline V gene, CDR1 is SNHLY and CDR2 is FYNNEI. The V end lost 4 bases, the J end lost 3 bases, and 12 bases lay between the germline ends. This chain's CDR3 is CASSGTAVDTEAFF. The CDR3 nucleotides are TGTGCCAGCAGTGGGACTGCTGTTGACACTGAAGCTTTCTTT.

The chain couples TRBV7-2 to TRBJ1-2; D is unclear. The CDR3 length is 13 residues. Germline assignment: CDR1 SGHTA and CDR2 FQGNSA. Trimming stripped 2 bases from V and 4 bases from J, with 8 bases between. This chain's CDR3 is CASSLSPSYGYTF. The CDR3, as DNA: TGTGCCAGCAGCTTATCCCCGTCCTATGGCTACACCTTC.

This chain links TRBV4-3 with TRBJ2-7; TRBD1 aligns across 9 bases. V was pared by 3 bases and J by 2 bases, with 5 bases of the junction left unmatched. CDR1 and CDR2 (germline): LGHNA, YSLEER. CDR3 size: 15 residues. The CDR3 sequence is CASSQGTGSTYEQYF. CDR3 sequence (DNA): TGCGCCAGCAGCCAGGGGACAGGGTCGACCTACGAGCAGTACTTC.

This rearrangement joins TRBV27 to TRBJ2-6, with TRBD1 as a possible D gene (6 bases). Germline-derived CDR1 and CDR2 are MNHEY and SMNVEV (reference sequence). This CDR3 is built from 16 residues. V lost 5 bases, J lost 3 bases, and 14 bases lay in between. CDR3 sequence: CASSPSAGDGANVLTF. The CDR3 bases are TGTGCCAGCAGTCCGTCAGCAGGGGATGGGGCCAACGTCCTGACTTTC.

The chain employs TRBV4-2 and TRBJ2-3; 9 nucleotides match TRBD2. The CDR3 extends over 16 amino acids. V gave up 4 bases and J gave up 3 bases; unmatched junction bases: 8. Looked up from germline, CDR1 is LGHNA and CDR2 is YNFKEQ. The CDR3 coding sequence is TGTGCCAGCAGCCTCACCGGACTAGCGAGGACAGATACGCAGTATTTT. Encoded protein: CASSLTGLARTDTQYF.

The chain links TRBV27 to TRBJ2-2; 13 positions match TRBD2. This CDR3 region has 16 residues. With V trimmed by 2 bases and J by 6 bases, 3 bases remained unmatched. Germline assignment: CDR1 MNHEY and CDR2 SMNVEV (reference sequence). CDR3 in amino acids: CASSLVGTSGAGELFF. For the CDR3, the DNA is TGTGCCAGCAGTTTAGTGGGGACTAGCGGGGCCGGGGAGCTGTTTTTT.

The genes are TRBV29-1 and TRBJ1-1; D remains unclear. This CDR3 spans 11 amino acids. Germline V gives CDR1 SQVTM, CDR2 ANQGSEA. V was shortened by 4 bases and J by 5 bases, with 8 bases between the two germline ends. Here the CDR3 DNA reads TGCAGCGTTGCTGCTGCGACTGAAGCTTTCTTT. Its protein product is CSVAAATEAFF.

This clone was picked up one time. The chain combines TRBV5-1 with TRBJ2-7; TRBD1 matches at 9 bases. This CDR3 spans 13 amino acids. The junction had 5 bases not matched to a gene; V was cut back by 4 bases and J by 6 bases. Germline V gives CDR1 SGHRS, CDR2 YFSETQ. The CDR3 protein is CASSPGQGAEQYF. The CDR3 DNA reads as TGCGCCAGCAGCCCGGGACAGGGTGCCGAGCAGTACTTC. Full variable domain (remainder filled in from reference TRBV5-1 and TRBJ2-7): KAGVTQTPRYLIKTRGQQVTLSCSPISGHRSVSWYQQTPGQGLQFLFEYFSETQRNKGNFPGRFSGRQFSNSRSEMNVSTLELGDSALYLCASSPGQGAEQYFGPGTRLTVT.

The chain uses TRBV29-1 and TRBJ2-1, with TRBD1 as a possible D gene (6 bases). This CDR3 comprises 13 residues. V gave up 3 bases and J gave up 4 bases, with 10 bases separating them. Per the germline V gene, CDR1 is SQVTM and CDR2 is ANQGSEA. This chain's CDR3 is CSVDRGRYNEQFF. CDR3 coding DNA: TGCAGCGTTGACAGGGGAAGGTACAATGAGCAGTTCTTC.

This clone has more than one count but fewer than ten. The chain uses TRBV28 and TRBJ1-6, with D uncertain. The ends were cut back, 5 bases at V and 6 bases at J, with 14 bases in the middle. The CDR3 is 15 residues long. In germline, CDR1 is MDHEN, CDR2 SYDVKM. The CDR3 DNA sequence: TGTGCCAGCAGTCGACAATTGCAGGCTAATTCACCCCTCCACTTT. It translates to CASSRQLQANSPLHF.

The J gene is TRBJ1-4, the V gene TRBV29-1; D call uncertain. From germline, CDR1 is SQVTM and CDR2 ANQGSEA. Trimming removed 6 bases at V and 13 bases at J, with 15 bases between. The CDR3 spans 11 residues. The CDR3 is CSVPPWSVLFF. CDR3 DNA sequence: TGCAGCGTACCTCCGTGGAGCGTACTGTTTTTT.

This chain uses TRBV28 with TRBJ2-1, with 8 bases identical to TRBD2. The CDR3 runs to 19 residues. The trim removed 1 base at V and 8 bases at J, leaving 19 bases unmatched. From germline, CDR1 is MDHEN and CDR2 SYDVKM. This CDR3 is CASSLSRTSRRRNTDEQFF. The DNA of the CDR3 is TGTGCCAGCAGTTTATCCCGGACTAGCAGGAGAAGGAATACGGATGAGCAGTTCTTC. The full variable domain, rest sourced from reference TRBV28 and TRBJ2-1, is DVKVTQSSRYLVKRTGEKVFLECVQDMDHENMFWYRQDPGLGLRLIYFSYDVKMKEKGDIPEGYSVSREKKERFSLILESASTNQTSMYLCASSLSRTSRRRNTDEQFFGPGTRLTVL.

The rearrangement links TRBV28 to TRBJ2-1, with TRBD2 matching 7 bases. Per germline, CDR1 MDHEN and CDR2 SYDVKM. The CDR3 is made up of 15 amino acids. With V trimmed by 6 bases and J by 1 base, 6 bases remained unmatched. The chain's CDR3 is CASSSPGGSYNEQFF. The DNA for the CDR3 is TGTGCCAGCAGCTCGCCGGGAGGTTCCTACAATGAGCAGTTCTTC.

The V call is TRBV2, the J call TRBJ1-2; possibly TRBD1 for D (5 bases). V lost 5 bases, J lost 4 bases, and 14 bases lay in between. CDR1 and CDR2 from the germline V gene are SNHLY and FYNNEI. CDR3 length: 14 amino acids. The CDR3 DNA reads TGTGCCAGCAGTCTAATCCGGGGGGTCTATGGCTACACCTTC. As protein: CASSLIRGVYGYTF.

This clone has just one count. The chain has TRBV5-5 and TRBJ2-3; possible D gene TRBD1, 6 bases. The CDR3 loop spans 15 amino acids. Trimming took 5 bases from V and 1 from J, leaving 14 bases between them. Per germline, CDR1 SGHKS and CDR2 YYEKEE (reference sequence). CDR3 in DNA: TGTGCCAGCAGGGCGCAGGGGTCCCGCACAGATACGCAGTATTTT. It encodes CASRAQGSRTDTQYF. Complete variable domain (other parts from reference TRBV5-5 and TRBJ2-3): DAGVTQSPTHLIKTRGQQVTLRCSPISGHKSVSWYQQVLGQGPQFIFQYYEKEERGRGNFPDRFSARQFPNYSSELNVNALLLGDSALYLCASRAQGSRTDTQYFGPGTRLTVL.

The rearrangement uses TRBV2 and TRBJ2-7; 8 bases are shared with TRBD2. The CDR3 spans 13 residues. Unmatched junction bases numbered 2, after V lost 4 bases and J lost 3 bases. Germline values: CDR1 SNHLY, CDR2 FYNNEI. CDR3: CASSVREGYEQYF. In DNA, the CDR3 is TGTGCCAGCAGTGTCCGGGAGGGCTACGAGCAGTACTTC.